The 30 T cell receptor beta chains reported below all come from one sample, sequenced in a study of CD8 T cells in Susac syndrome. Reverse transcription of roughly 0.45 to 1 ug RNA was carried out with random hexamers. Each CDR3 protein is one row after TCRdb ran MiXCR on the immunoSEQ multiplex PCR reads. The sample has around 270,000 distinct CDR3 sequences; over 75% are singletons. The specimen sequenced was CD8+ T cells from PBMCs. These receptor sequences come from a human donor with multiple sclerosis.

The J gene is TRBJ2-7, the V gene TRBV6-1; TRBD1 is a possible D gene (6 bases). Trimming removed 6 bases at V and 0 bases at J, with 9 bases between. CDR3 length equals 13 residues. CDR1 and CDR2 from the germline V gene are MNHNS and SASEGT. CDR3 loop: CASSRDISYEQYF. CDR3 coding DNA: TGTGCCAGCAGCCGGGACATCTCCTACGAGCAGTACTTC.

J is TRBJ2-1 and V is TRBV7-9; a possible D gene is TRBD1 (6 bases). Looked up from germline, CDR1 is SEHNR and CDR2 is FQNEAQ (reference sequence). This CDR3 has 15 amino acids. V lost 4 bases and J 0 bases, leaving 10 bases between the germline ends. Written as DNA, the CDR3 is TGTGCCAGCAGCTGGCCGGACAGCTCCTACAATGAGCAGTTCTTC. This translates into CASSWPDSSYNEQFF.

This rearrangement joins TRBV19 to TRBJ1-1; D is perhaps TRBD1 (5 bases). The CDR3 covers 17 residues. Germline-derived CDR1 and CDR2 are LNHDA and SQIVND (reference sequence). The V end was cut by 3 bases, the J end by 1 base, with 18 bases between. The CDR3 nucleotides read TGTGCCAGTAGTATGAGAGTCGGAGGGGCGGCGAACACTGAAGCTTTCTTT. Its translation: CASSMRVGGAANTEAFF.

The V call is TRBV12-3 or TRBV12-4, the J call TRBJ1-1, with D tentatively TRBD1 (5 bases). The germline V and J ends were trimmed by 7 bases and 4 bases, with 16 bases remaining between them. The CDR3 is 14 residues long. The CDR3 reads CASTLAGVGTEAFF. DNA of the CDR3: TGTGCCAGCACCCTGGCGGGGGTTGGCACTGAAGCTTTCTTT.

The chain uses TRBV5-5 and TRBJ2-1, with D maybe TRBD2 (6 bases). Trimming took 4 bases from V and 8 from J, leaving 16 bases between them. The germline CDR1 and CDR2 sequences are SGHKS and YYEKEE (reference sequence). This CDR3 comprises 14 residues. The CDR3 loop reads CASSVLAAVDEQFF. The CDR3 DNA is TGTGCCAGCAGCGTTTTAGCGGCGGTGGATGAGCAGTTCTTC.

The chain is built from TRBV12-3 or TRBV12-4 and TRBJ1-2, with D unclear. The CDR3 extends over 12 amino acids. The ends were cut back, 5 bases at V and 6 bases at J, with 10 bases in the middle. The CDR3 coding sequence is TGTGCCAGCAGTACCCTGGGGAATGGCTACACCTTC. This codes for CASSTLGNGYTF.

The gene calls are TRBV5-6 and TRBJ2-7, with a possible D match to TRBD2 (6 bases). The CDR3 totals 15 residues. Germline V lookup: CDR1 SGHDT, CDR2 YYEEEE. The V end lost 2 bases, the J end lost 2 bases, and 14 bases lay between the germline ends. CDR3 sequence: CASSFGTPATYEQYF. CDR3 coding DNA: TGTGCCAGCAGCTTCGGGACTCCCGCCACCTACGAGCAGTACTTC.

The V gene is TRBV27, the J gene TRBJ1-1; a possible D gene is TRBD1 (5 bases). Germline V gene data show CDR1 as MNHEY and CDR2 as SMNVEV (reference sequence). Trimming pared 3 bases from V and 1 base from J, leaving 9 bases between. The CDR3 is 14 amino acids. CDR3 in DNA: TGTGCCAGCAGTTTGGAGGGACGGAACACTGAAGCTTTCTTT. This sequence encodes CASSLEGRNTEAFF.

The chain carries TRBV4-3 and TRBJ1-6; 7 nucleotides agree with TRBD1. Losses at the gene ends were 2 bases for V and 7 bases for J; bases not matched to a gene: 8. The CDR3 length is 16 residues. Looked up from germline, CDR1 is LGHNA and CDR2 is YSLEER. The CDR3 is CASSQSPDRVNSPLHF. Here the CDR3 DNA reads TGCGCCAGCAGCCAAAGCCCCGACAGGGTCAATTCACCCCTCCACTTT.

V is TRBV7-2 and J is TRBJ1-1, with 7 bases identical to TRBD1. V lost 3 bases to trimming and J lost 0 bases; unmatched junction nucleotides: 10. The CDR3 consists of 17 residues. Germline loops: CDR1 SGHTA, CDR2 FQGNSA. The CDR3 nucleotides are TGTGCCAGCAGCTTTAGACAGGGTGTGGGAATGAACACTGAAGCTTTCTTT. Amino acids: CASSFRQGVGMNTEAFF.

The rearrangement links TRBV4-1 to TRBJ2-7; TRBD2 matches 14 bases. CDR3 length equals 15 residues. In germline, CDR1 is MGHRA, CDR2 YSYEKL. Losses at the gene ends were 3 bases for V and 7 bases for J; bases not matched to a gene: 5. The CDR3 loop is CASSQGLAGEKEQYF. CDR3 sequence (DNA): TGCGCCAGCAGCCAGGGACTAGCGGGAGAGAAAGAGCAGTACTTC.

The V gene is TRBV28, the J gene TRBJ2-2, with D unresolved. This CDR3 contains 12 residues. Trimming left V 6 bases short and J 5 bases short, with 7 bases between. Germline loops: CDR1 MDHEN, CDR2 SYDVKM. Written as DNA, the CDR3 is TGTGCCAGCAGACAGTTAACCGGGGAGCTGTTTTTT. Its protein product is CASRQLTGELFF.

The CDR3 region is CASSGTGFYAPYGYTF. The CDR3 bases are TGTGCCAGCAGTGGTACAGGGTTCTATGCCCCCTATGGCTACACCTTC. The chain is built from TRBV6-1 and TRBJ1-2, with D perhaps matching TRBD1 (6 bases). Germline lookup yields CDR1 MNHNS and CDR2 SASEGT. V lost 4 bases to trimming and J lost 4 bases, with 19 bases between them. The CDR3 contains 16 residues.

J is TRBJ1-1 and V is TRBV5-8, with a tentative D call TRBD1 (6 bases). In germline, CDR1 is SGHTS, CDR2 YDEGEE. V was clipped by 2 bases and J by 3 bases, with 17 bases between them. The CDR3 has 16 amino acids. The CDR3: CASSLDRIGADTEAFF. The CDR3 DNA follows: TGTGCCAGCAGCTTAGACAGGATCGGGGCCGACACTGAAGCTTTCTTT.

The chain combines TRBV3-1 with TRBJ2-7, with D possibly TRBD1 on 6 matching bases. Germline V lookup: CDR1 LGHDT, CDR2 YNNKEL (reference sequence). The CDR3 totals 17 residues. V lost 1 base and J 3 bases, leaving 19 bases between the germline ends. The CDR3 nucleotides are TGTGCCAGCAGCCAAGGATCTCTCGGGACATTCCTCTACGAGCAGTACTTC. It is translated as CASSQGSLGTFLYEQYF.

V and J are TRBV27 and TRBJ2-1; TRBD2 matches 8 bases. The CDR3 has 15 amino acids. Germline lookup yields CDR1 MNHEY and CDR2 SMNVEV (reference sequence). J gave up 0 bases and V 7 bases, and 5 bases lay outside the gene matches. This CDR3 is CASTQGTSSYNEQFF. The CDR3 coding sequence is TGTGCCAGCACCCAGGGGACTAGCTCCTACAATGAGCAGTTCTTC.

The chain joins TRBV7-9 to TRBJ1-1; D gene uncertain. Germline CDR1 reads SEHNR; CDR2 reads FQNEAQ (reference sequence). The CDR3 totals 13 residues. V was pared by 7 bases and J by 0 bases, with 9 bases between. CDR3 nucleotides: TGTGCCAGCAATTCCGGGCTGAACACTGAAGCTTTCTTT. Translated, it gives CASNSGLNTEAFF. The full variable domain, its missing parts supplied by reference TRBV7-9 and TRBJ1-1, is DTGVSQNPRHKITKRGQNVTFRCDPISEHNRLYWYRQTLGQGPEFLTYFQNEAQLEKSRLLSDRFSAERPKGSFSTLEIQRTEQGDSAMYLCASNSGLNTEAFFGQGTRLTVV.

This chain joins TRBV11-2 and TRBJ2-7; TRBD1 matches 11 bases. The CDR3 is 14 residues long. Trimming cost V 3 bases and J 5 bases; bases outside gene matches: 3. Germline values: CDR1 SGHAT, CDR2 FQNNGV. As DNA, the CDR3 is TGTGCCAGCAGCTTTGGGACAGGGGGGAACGAGCAGTACTTC. Translated, it gives CASSFGTGGNEQYF.

V and J are TRBV9 and TRBJ2-7; D may be TRBD2 (5 bases). The CDR3 is 14 residues long. Trimming stripped 2 bases from V and 2 bases from J, with 11 bases between. Germline CDR1 reads SGDLS; CDR2 reads YYNGEE. The CDR3 DNA follows: TGTGCCAGCAGCGTTTTACCGGGGACCTACGAGCAGTACTTC. Translated, it gives CASSVLPGTYEQYF.

The rearrangement links TRBV27 to TRBJ2-5, with 7 bases fitting TRBD2. The CDR3 sequence is 16 residues long. Germline V gives CDR1 MNHEY, CDR2 SMNVEV (reference sequence). The V and J ends lost 1 base and 5 bases, in that order; junction bases with no gene match: 10. The CDR3 sequence is CASSLWAGRVIETQYF. CDR3 sequence (DNA): TGTGCCAGCAGTTTATGGGCAGGGAGGGTGATCGAGACCCAGTACTTC.

The chain combines TRBV25-1 with TRBJ1-5; maybe TRBD1 (6 bases). Germline values: CDR1 MGHDK, CDR2 SYGVNS. This CDR3 spans 14 amino acids. Trimming took 2 bases from V and 1 from J, leaving 6 bases between them. The CDR3, as DNA: TGTGCCAGCAGTGAAACAGGGAGCAATCAGCCCCAGCATTTT. Residues: CASSETGSNQPQHF.

V and J are TRBV5-1 and TRBJ2-2, with TRBD2 identical over 12 bases. Germline CDR1 SGHRS, CDR2 YFSETQ. This CDR3 contains 18 residues. V was pared by 0 bases and J by 6 bases, with 9 bases of the junction left unmatched. The CDR3 loop is CASSLDTIRLAGAGELFF. The CDR3 bases are TGCGCCAGCAGCTTGGACACTATTAGACTAGCGGGAGCCGGGGAGCTGTTTTTT. Complete variable domain (other parts from reference TRBV5-1 and TRBJ2-2): KAGVTQTPRYLIKTRGQQVTLSCSPISGHRSVSWYQQTPGQGLQFLFEYFSETQRNKGNFPGRFSGRQFSNSRSEMNVSTLELGDSALYLCASSLDTIRLAGAGELFFGEGSRLTVL.

This chain joins TRBV29-1 and TRBJ2-1; 13 positions agree with TRBD2. This CDR3 has 15 residues. Trimming took 7 bases from V and 9 from J; bases not matched to a gene: 12. CDR1 is SQVTM and CDR2 is ANQGSEA in the germline V gene. For the CDR3, the DNA is TGCAGCGCCCCTCCACTAGCGGGAGGGCCCGTTGAGCAGTTCTTC. Translation gives CSAPPLAGGPVEQFF.

This clonotype turned up a few times. The V gene is TRBV27, the J gene TRBJ2-7; D unresolved. The CDR3 extends over 13 amino acids. Deletions cut 4 bases from V and 6 bases from J, with 13 bases between. CDR1 is MNHEY, CDR2 SMNVEV, per germline (reference sequence). The CDR3 DNA follows: TGTGCCAGCAGTTCCCTTCTTAAGCGCGAGCAGTACTTC. Amino acids: CASSSLLKREQYF.

This clonotype was seen only a few times. V gene TRBV14 combines with J gene TRBJ2-7, with 12 bases identical to TRBD2. The CDR3 runs to 16 residues. Germline trimming cut 3 bases from V and 3 bases from J; bases unmatched to any gene: 6. Germline CDR1 SGHDN, CDR2 FVKESK. In nucleotides, the CDR3 is TGTGCCAGCAGCCAGGATGGACTAGCGGGATTCTACGAGCAGTACTTC. It codes for CASSQDGLAGFYEQYF.

The CDR3 coding sequence is TGTGCCAGCAGCTTAGAGGGCAGGGGTCTAATGAACACTGAAGCTTTCTTT. Its protein is CASSLEGRGLMNTEAFF. The rearrangement links TRBV7-8 to TRBJ1-1; a weak D match, TRBD1 (6 bases). Germline assignment: CDR1 SGHVS and CDR2 FQNEAQ. V lost 1 base to trimming and J lost 0 bases, with 15 bases between them. This CDR3 spans 17 amino acids.

This chain joins TRBV24-1 and TRBJ2-1; 7 bases align to TRBD1. After removal of 4 bases from V and 11 bases from J, the junction contained 10 bases not matched to a gene. Germline V gene sequence: CDR1 KGHDR, CDR2 SFDVKD. This CDR3 comprises 14 residues. The DNA for the CDR3 is TGTGCCACCAGTGAAGAGGGGGCAACTTGGAAGCAGTTCTTC. This gives the protein CATSEEGATWKQFF.

This chain connects TRBV14 to TRBJ2-7; a possible D gene is TRBD2 (6 bases). This CDR3 comprises 16 residues. The germline CDR1 and CDR2 sequences are SGHDN and FVKESK. Trimming removed 4 bases at V and 2 bases at J, with 18 bases between. In DNA form, the CDR3 reads TGTGCCAGCAGCCCACCCCGAGACGGGAGTCCCTACGAGCAGTACTTC. Amino acids: CASSPPRDGSPYEQYF.

This clonotype came up a few times. The V gene is TRBV9, the J gene TRBJ2-7, with TRBD2 as a possible D gene (6 bases). Germline V gene sequence: CDR1 SGDLS, CDR2 YYNGEE. The CDR3 covers 14 residues. V dropped 0 bases and J dropped 2 bases, with 9 bases sitting between them. The CDR3 DNA reads as TGTGCCAGCAGCGTAGTTAGCGGAGCCTACGAGCAGTACTTC. The encoded protein is CASSVVSGAYEQYF.

This clonotype has only a few counts. The V call is TRBV27, the J call TRBJ2-2; 8 bases are a match to TRBD2. Germline loops: CDR1 MNHEY, CDR2 SMNVEV (reference sequence). The CDR3 has 13 amino acids. V lost 4 bases and J lost 5; bases outside the gene matches: 0. CDR3 nucleotides: TGTGCCAGCAGTTCTAGCGGGACCGGGGAGCTGTTTTTT. Amino acids: CASSSSGTGELFF.